This T cell receptor beta chain comes out of a study of blood T cell repertoires in COVID-19. Turning to the study itself: Researchers got acute and convalescent COVID-19 samples from the United States, Italy and Spain. Nucleic acid was either cDNA or gDNA, and it came from T cells, B-cell-depleted T cells, or PBMCs.

This CDR3 is 15 amino acids long. Germline CDR1 and CDR2: SGHTA and FQGTGA. The V gene end was trimmed by 5 bases and the J gene end by 0 bases; junction bases not matched to a gene: 6. Original data processing: Amplification of reference gene primers was used by the study to estimate nucleated cell counts. The protocol was immunoSEQ multiplex PCR, while the TCRdb copy is restricted to in-frame clones and leaves out a portion. The V and J calls and clone size were taken over from that table, and D and trimming were inferred from the DNA. The table includes tens of thousands of clones, around 83% detected once.

The genes are TRBV7-3 and TRBJ1-1, with TRBD1 matching 7 bases. Material for sequencing was peripheral blood. This clonotype was obtained from a man aged 40-49 years with active COVID-19. The CDR3 DNA reads as TGTGCCAGCAGCCCGACAGGGTCCGTGAACACTGAAGCTTTCTTT. Amino acids: CASSPTGSVNTEAFF.